The 9 T cell receptor beta chains below all came from one sample that was sequenced in a study of cytomegalovirus exposure and HLA in healthy donors. 13 Jbeta primers and 60 Vbeta primers were used for the PCR. Repertoires were generated with immunoSEQ multiplex PCR, while TCRdb's copy carries only in-frame clones and drops some. Counted here are 150,000 to 200,000 clones, approximately 80% occurring once; the ten biggest clones make up more than 1.2%. What was sequenced was PBMCs. All receptors come from a male donor in good health and CMV-seronegative.

Details on this clone: Different DNA sequences within this sample yield the same CDR3. This chain's CDR3 is CASSPGYNEQFF. CDR3 sequence (DNA): TGTGCCAGCAGCCCGGGGTACAATGAGCAGTTCTTC. The chain joins TRBV14 to TRBJ2-1, with a possible D match to TRBD2 (5 bases). The CDR3 extends over 12 amino acids. The ends were cut back, 4 bases at V and 4 bases at J, with 5 bases in the middle. Germline V gene data show CDR1 as SGHDN and CDR2 as FVKESK.

This chain links TRBV27 with TRBJ2-7, with 9 bases lining up with TRBD1. The CDR3 length is 15 residues. CDR1 MNHEY and CDR2 SMNVEV come from the germline V gene (reference sequence). V gave up 4 bases and J gave up 3 bases; unmatched junction bases: 7. This chain's CDR3 is CASSSVGQGFYEQYF. CDR3 DNA: TGTGCCAGCAGTTCGGTAGGACAGGGGTTCTACGAGCAGTACTTC.

V gene TRBV28 combines with J gene TRBJ2-7; TRBD2 matches at 12 bases. Germline V gene lookup returns CDR1 MDHEN and CDR2 SYDVKM. Germline trimming cut 2 bases from V and 4 bases from J; bases unmatched to any gene: 9. The CDR3 has 17 residues. CDR3 region: CASSLTPGLAGLYEQYF. CDR3 DNA sequence: TGTGCCAGCAGTTTAACCCCAGGACTAGCGGGATTGTACGAGCAGTACTTC.

The J gene is TRBJ2-1, the V gene TRBV15, with 16 nucleotides matching TRBD2. The CDR3 is made up of 15 amino acids. In germline, CDR1 is LNHNV, CDR2 YYDKDF (reference sequence). J gave up 9 bases and V 3 bases, and 2 bases lay outside the gene matches. Here the CDR3 reads CATSRGLAGGSEQFF. CDR3 nucleotides: TGTGCCACCAGCAGGGGACTAGCGGGGGGGAGTGAGCAGTTCTTC.

The CDR3 DNA sequence: TGTGCCAGCAGCGAGGGGACTAGCGGGAGTATGGAGCAGTATTTT. This translates into CASSEGTSGSMEQYF. The chain is built from TRBV5-6 and TRBJ2-3; TRBD2 agrees at 14 bases. Germline CDR1 is SGHDT and CDR2 is YYEEEE. The CDR3 has 15 residues. V lost 4 bases, J lost 11 bases, and 9 bases stayed unmatched. The entire variable domain, with the rest obtained from reference TRBV5-6 and TRBJ2-3, is as follows: DAGVTQSPTHLIKTRGQQVTLRCSPKSGHDTVSWYQQALGQGPQFIFQYYEEEERQRGNFPDRFSGHQFPNYSSELNVNALLLGDSALYLCASSEGTSGSMEQYFGPGTRLTVL.

This clone was observed once. The V gene is TRBV19, the J gene TRBJ1-1; possible D gene TRBD1, 6 bases. The CDR3 is made up of 15 amino acids. CDR1 and CDR2 from the germline V gene are LNHDA and SQIVND (reference sequence). V lost 5 bases and J 3 bases, leaving 16 bases between the germline ends. The CDR3 loop reads CASSPLYRVDTEAFF. CDR3 in DNA: TGTGCCAGTAGTCCTCTGTACAGGGTGGACACTGAAGCTTTCTTT.

This clone was seen only a few times. V gene TRBV6-5 combines with J gene TRBJ1-1; no clear D gene. CDR1 is MNHEY and CDR2 is SVGAGI in the germline V gene. V lost 4 bases, J lost 1 base, and 7 bases lay in between. The CDR3 is 13 amino acids. CDR3: CASSWEPNTEAFF. The CDR3 nucleotides are TGTGCCAGCAGTTGGGAGCCGAACACTGAAGCTTTCTTT.

The CDR3 region has the DNA TGTGCCAGCAGCGCCACACTAGCGGGGGATGAGCAGTTCTTC. It yields the protein CASSATLAGDEQFF. The J gene is TRBJ2-1, the V gene TRBV7-8; 11 positions agree with TRBD2. J was trimmed by 8 bases and V by 5 bases; bases with no gene match: 5. The CDR3 runs 14 residues. From germline, CDR1 is SGHVS and CDR2 FQNEAQ.

V usage is TRBV6-5 and J usage is TRBJ1-2; D might be TRBD1 (6 bases). Germline V lookup: CDR1 MNHEY, CDR2 SVGAGI. The CDR3 has 16 amino acids. The V end was cut by 0 bases, the J end by 0 bases, with 11 bases between. DNA of the CDR3: TGTGCCAGCAGTTACTCGAGAGCAGGGGCTAACTATGGCTACACCTTC. Translated: CASSYSRAGANYGYTF.